This TCR beta chain was profiled in a study of immune characterization of retroperitoneal liposarcoma. TCRdb reprocessed the PCR reads via MiXCR and lists one record per CDR3 protein. The sample holds approximately 11,000 distinct CDR3 sequences; around a quarter are singletons and the top ten take under 9.5%. Germline values: CDR1 MNHNS, CDR2 SASEGT. This CDR3 comprises 12 residues. This clonotype appeared many times. The chain couples TRBV6-1 to TRBJ2-5; D may be TRBD2 (5 bases). Matching the DNA end better, TRBJ2-1 makes the J call doubtful. The sequencing sample was made of tumor tissue. The receptor was isolated from a male donor with retroperitoneal liposarcoma. The CDR3 DNA is TGTGCCAGCAGTTGGGAGCAAGAGACCCAGTTCTTC. This translates into CASSWEQETQFF.